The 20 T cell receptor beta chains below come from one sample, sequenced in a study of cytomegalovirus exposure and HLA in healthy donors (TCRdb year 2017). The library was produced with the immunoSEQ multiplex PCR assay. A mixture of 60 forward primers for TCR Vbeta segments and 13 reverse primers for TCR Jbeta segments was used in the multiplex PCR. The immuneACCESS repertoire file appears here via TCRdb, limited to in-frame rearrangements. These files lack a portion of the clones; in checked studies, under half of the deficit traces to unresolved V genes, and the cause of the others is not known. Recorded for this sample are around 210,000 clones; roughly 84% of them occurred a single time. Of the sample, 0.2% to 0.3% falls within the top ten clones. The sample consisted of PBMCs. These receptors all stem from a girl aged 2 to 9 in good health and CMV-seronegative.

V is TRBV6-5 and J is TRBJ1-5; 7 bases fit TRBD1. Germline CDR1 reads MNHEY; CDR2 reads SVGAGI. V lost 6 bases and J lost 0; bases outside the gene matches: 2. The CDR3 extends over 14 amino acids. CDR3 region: CASRGQISNQPQHF. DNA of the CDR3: TGTGCCAGCAGGGGACAGATTAGCAATCAGCCCCAGCATTTT.

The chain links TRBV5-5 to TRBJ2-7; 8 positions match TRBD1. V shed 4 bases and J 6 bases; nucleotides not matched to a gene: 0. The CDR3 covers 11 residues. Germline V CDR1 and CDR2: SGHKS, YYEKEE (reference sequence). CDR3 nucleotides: TGTGCCAGCAGCGGACAGGGCGAGCAGTACTTC. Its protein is CASSGQGEQYF.

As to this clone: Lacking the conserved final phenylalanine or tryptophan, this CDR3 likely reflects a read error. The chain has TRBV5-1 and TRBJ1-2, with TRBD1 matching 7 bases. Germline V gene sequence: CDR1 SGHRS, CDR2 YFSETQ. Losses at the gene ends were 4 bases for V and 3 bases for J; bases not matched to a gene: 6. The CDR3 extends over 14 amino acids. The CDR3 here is CASSTTGTDYGYTL. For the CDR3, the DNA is TGCGCCAGCAGCACAACCGGGACAGACTATGGCTACACCCTC.

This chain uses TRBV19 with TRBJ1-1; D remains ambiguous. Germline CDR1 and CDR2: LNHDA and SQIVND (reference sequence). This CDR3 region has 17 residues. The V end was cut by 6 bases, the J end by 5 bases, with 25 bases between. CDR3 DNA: TGTGCCAGTAGGTCCCAATTCCAAGGACGAGGGCGTACTGAAGCTTTCTTT. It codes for CASRSQFQGRGRTEAFF.

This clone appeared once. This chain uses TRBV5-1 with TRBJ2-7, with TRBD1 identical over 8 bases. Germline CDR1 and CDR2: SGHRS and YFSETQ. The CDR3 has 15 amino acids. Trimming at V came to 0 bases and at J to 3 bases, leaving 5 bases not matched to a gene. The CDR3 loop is CASSLAGQELYEQYF. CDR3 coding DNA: TGCGCCAGCAGCTTGGCGGGACAGGAGCTCTACGAGCAGTACTTC.

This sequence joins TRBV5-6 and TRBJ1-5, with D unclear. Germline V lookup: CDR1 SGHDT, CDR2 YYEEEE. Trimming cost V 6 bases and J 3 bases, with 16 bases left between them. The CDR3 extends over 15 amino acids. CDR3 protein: CASTKSGHHNQPQHF. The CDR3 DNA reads TGTGCCAGCACCAAAAGCGGGCACCACAATCAGCCCCAGCATTTT.

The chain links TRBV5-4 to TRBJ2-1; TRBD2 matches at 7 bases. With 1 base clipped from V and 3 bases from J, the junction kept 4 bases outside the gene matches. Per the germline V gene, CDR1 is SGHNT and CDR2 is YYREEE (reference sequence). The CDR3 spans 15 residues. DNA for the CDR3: TGTGCCAGCAGCTTGACTAGCGACAGCTACAATGAGCAGTTCTTC. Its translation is CASSLTSDSYNEQFF.

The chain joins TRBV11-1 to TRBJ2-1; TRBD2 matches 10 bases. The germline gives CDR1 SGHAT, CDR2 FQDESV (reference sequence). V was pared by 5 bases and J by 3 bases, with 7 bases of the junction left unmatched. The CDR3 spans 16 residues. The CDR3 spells CASSLGLAELYNEQFF. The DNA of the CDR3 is TGTGCCAGCAGCCTTGGACTAGCGGAACTCTACAATGAGCAGTTCTTC.

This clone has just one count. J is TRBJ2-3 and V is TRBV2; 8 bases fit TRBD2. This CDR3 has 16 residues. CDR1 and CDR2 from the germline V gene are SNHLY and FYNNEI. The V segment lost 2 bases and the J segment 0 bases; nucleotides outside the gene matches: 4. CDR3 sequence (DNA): TGTGCCAGCAGTGAACTTAGCGGGGATAGCACAGATACGCAGTATTTT. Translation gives CASSELSGDSTDTQYF. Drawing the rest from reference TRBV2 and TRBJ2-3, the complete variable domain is EPEVTQTPSHQVTQMGQEVILRCVPISNHLYFYWYRQILGQKVEFLVSFYNNEISEKSEIFDDQFSVERPDGSNFTLKIRSTKLEDSAMYFCASSELSGDSTDTQYFGPGTRLTVL.

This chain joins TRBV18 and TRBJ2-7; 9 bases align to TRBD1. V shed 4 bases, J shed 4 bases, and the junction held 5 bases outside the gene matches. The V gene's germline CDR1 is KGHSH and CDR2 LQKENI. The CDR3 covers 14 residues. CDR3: CASSRQGEWYEQYF. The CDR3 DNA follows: TGTGCCAGCTCACGACAGGGGGAATGGTACGAGCAGTACTTC.

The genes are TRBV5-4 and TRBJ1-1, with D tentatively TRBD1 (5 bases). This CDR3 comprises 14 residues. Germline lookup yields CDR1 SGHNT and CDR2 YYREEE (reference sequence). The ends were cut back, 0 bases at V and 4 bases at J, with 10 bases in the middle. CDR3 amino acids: CASSLGTKGTEAFF. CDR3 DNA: TGTGCCAGCAGCTTGGGGACAAAGGGCACTGAAGCTTTCTTT.

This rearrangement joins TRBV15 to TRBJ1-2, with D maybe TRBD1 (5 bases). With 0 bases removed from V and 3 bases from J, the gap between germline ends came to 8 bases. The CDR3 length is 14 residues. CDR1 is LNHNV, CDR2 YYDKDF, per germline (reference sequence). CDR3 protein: CATSRDSGYYGYTF. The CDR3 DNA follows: TGTGCCACCAGCAGAGATTCAGGGTACTATGGCTACACCTTC.

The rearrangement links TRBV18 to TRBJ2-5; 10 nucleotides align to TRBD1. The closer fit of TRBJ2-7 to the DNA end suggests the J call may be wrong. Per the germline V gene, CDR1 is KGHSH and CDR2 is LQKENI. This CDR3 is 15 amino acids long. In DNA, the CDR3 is TGTGCCAGCTCACCCCGGGACAGGGGCAACTACGAGCAGTACTTC. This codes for CASSPRDRGNYEQYF.

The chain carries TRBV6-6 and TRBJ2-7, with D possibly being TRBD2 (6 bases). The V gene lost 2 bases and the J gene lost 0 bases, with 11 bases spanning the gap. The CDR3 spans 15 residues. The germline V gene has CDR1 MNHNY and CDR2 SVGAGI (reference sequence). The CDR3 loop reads CASSYPSGSSYEQYF. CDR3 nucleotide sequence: TGTGCCAGCAGTTACCCCTCCGGGAGCTCCTACGAGCAGTACTTC.

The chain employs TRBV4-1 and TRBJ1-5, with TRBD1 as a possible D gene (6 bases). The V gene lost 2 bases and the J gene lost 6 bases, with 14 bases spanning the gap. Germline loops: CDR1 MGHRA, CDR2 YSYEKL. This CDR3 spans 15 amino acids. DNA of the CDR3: TGCGCCAGCAGCCAATACACAGGGTTCTCTCAGCCCCAGCATTTT. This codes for CASSQYTGFSQPQHF.

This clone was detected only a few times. For the CDR3, the DNA is TGTGCCAGCAGCTTAGTAGGACAGGGACTCGACGAGCAGTACTTC. Amino acids: CASSLVGQGLDEQYF. The chain links TRBV7-6 to TRBJ2-7; the match to TRBD1 covers 8 bases. The CDR3 totals 15 residues. Germline trimming cut 1 base from V and 5 bases from J; bases unmatched to any gene: 7. The germline CDR1 and CDR2 sequences are SGHVS and FNYEAQ. The whole variable domain, filled in from reference TRBV7-6 and TRBJ2-7, reads GAGVSQSPRYKVTKRGQDVALRCDPISGHVSLYWYRQALGQGPEFLTYFNYEAQQDKSGLPNDRFSAERPEGSISTLTIQRTEQRDSAMYRCASSLVGQGLDEQYFGPGTRLTVT.

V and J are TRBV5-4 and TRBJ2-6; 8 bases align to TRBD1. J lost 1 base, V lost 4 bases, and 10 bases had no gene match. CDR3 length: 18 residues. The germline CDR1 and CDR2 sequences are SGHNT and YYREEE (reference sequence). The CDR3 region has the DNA TGTGCCAGCAGCCCCTATTCAGGGGGCCGGTCTGGGGCCAACGTCCTGACTTTC. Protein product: CASSPYSGGRSGANVLTF.

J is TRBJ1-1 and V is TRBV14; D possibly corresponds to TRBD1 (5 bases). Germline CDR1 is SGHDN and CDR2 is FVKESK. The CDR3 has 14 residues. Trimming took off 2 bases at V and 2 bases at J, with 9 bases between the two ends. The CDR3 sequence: CASSQRQLNTEAFF. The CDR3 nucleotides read TGTGCCAGCAGCCAAAGACAGTTAAACACTGAAGCTTTCTTT.

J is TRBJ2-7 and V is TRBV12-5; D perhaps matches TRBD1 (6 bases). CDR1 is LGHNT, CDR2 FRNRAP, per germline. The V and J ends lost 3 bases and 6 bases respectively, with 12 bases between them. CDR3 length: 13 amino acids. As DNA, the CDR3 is TGTGCTAGTGGTTTTCAGGGGAGCGGCGAGCAGTACTTC. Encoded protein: CASGFQGSGEQYF. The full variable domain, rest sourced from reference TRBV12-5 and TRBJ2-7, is DARVTQTPRHKVTEMGQEVTMRCQPILGHNTVFWYRQTMMQGLELLAYFRNRAPLDDSGMPKDRFSAEMPDATLATLKIQPSEPRDSAVYFCASGFQGSGEQYFGPGTRLTVT.

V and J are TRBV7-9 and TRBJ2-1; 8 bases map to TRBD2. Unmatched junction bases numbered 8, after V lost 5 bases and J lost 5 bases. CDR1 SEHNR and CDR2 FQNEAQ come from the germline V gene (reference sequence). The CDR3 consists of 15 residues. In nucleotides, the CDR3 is TGTGCCAGCAGCCCGCGCATAGCGGGGAACAATGAGCAGTTCTTC. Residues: CASSPRIAGNNEQFF.